Below, 12 T cell receptor beta chains from the same sample are listed, as sequenced in a study of cytomegalovirus exposure and HLA in healthy donors. Amplification used 60 Vbeta primers and 13 Jbeta primers. Profiling relied on immunoSEQ multiplex PCR, and the TCRdb table lists in-frame clones only, not all of them. This table has about 160,000 clones, approximately 80% appearing once. Material: PBMCs. All receptors come from a male donor in good health and CMV-seropositive.

The V call is TRBV5-1, the J call TRBJ2-3, with 8 positions matching TRBD2. CDR1 and CDR2 (germline): SGHRS, YFSETQ. The CDR3 runs to 14 residues. The V and J ends lost 2 bases and 4 bases, in that order; junction bases with no gene match: 3. CDR3 amino acids: CASSLLAAADTQYF. CDR3 sequence (DNA): TGCGCCAGCAGCTTACTAGCGGCCGCAGATACGCAGTATTTT. Complete variable domain (other parts from reference TRBV5-1 and TRBJ2-3): KAGVTQTPRYLIKTRGQQVTLSCSPISGHRSVSWYQQTPGQGLQFLFEYFSETQRNKGNFPGRFSGRQFSNSRSEMNVSTLELGDSALYLCASSLLAAADTQYFGPGTRLTVL.

The chain has TRBV5-6 and TRBJ2-7, with TRBD2 identical over 12 bases. V shed 1 base, J shed 10 bases, and the junction held 12 bases outside the gene matches. The length of the CDR3 is 16 residues. Germline CDR1 and CDR2: SGHDT and YYEEEE. CDR3 in amino acids: CASSLRASGRVSGQYF. CDR3 in DNA: TGTGCCAGCAGCTTGAGGGCTAGCGGGAGGGTCTCTGGACAGTACTTC.

Only a few counts were recorded for this clone. The rearrangement joins TRBV19 to TRBJ2-7, with TRBD1 matching 8 bases. The CDR3 extends over 15 amino acids. J lost 0 bases, V lost 5 bases, and 6 bases had no gene match. The germline V gene has CDR1 LNHDA and CDR2 SQIVND (reference sequence). As DNA, the CDR3 is TGTGCCAGTAGTTACGGACAGGGCACCTCCTACGAGCAGTACTTC. Protein product: CASSYGQGTSYEQYF.

The chain couples TRBV27 to TRBJ2-7; 7 bases agree with TRBD1. Germline CDR1 MNHEY, CDR2 SMNVEV (reference sequence). This CDR3 spans 14 amino acids. With 6 bases clipped from V and 3 bases from J, the junction kept 8 bases outside the gene matches. CDR3 residues: CASSSLQGHYEQYF. The CDR3 DNA reads as TGTGCCAGCAGCTCTTTACAGGGGCACTACGAGCAGTACTTC.

The V gene is TRBV7-6, the J gene TRBJ2-1, with a weak D call TRBD2 (7 bases). Germline V gives CDR1 SGHVS, CDR2 FNYEAQ. The germline V and J ends were trimmed by 2 bases and 9 bases, with 11 bases remaining between them. The CDR3 sequence is 13 residues long. CDR3 sequence (DNA): TGTGCCAGCAGCTTAAAGGGGGGGAGTGAGCAGTTCTTC. Its protein product is CASSLKGGSEQFF.

The CDR3 nucleotides are TGTGCCAGCAGCTTAGGAGCACGGGAACTGGAAGATGAGCAGTTCTTC. Translation: CASSLGARELEDEQFF. The gene calls are TRBV11-3 and TRBJ2-1; maybe TRBD2 (5 bases). The V and J ends lost 1 base and 8 bases respectively, with 18 bases between them. In germline, CDR1 is SGHNT, CDR2 YENEEA. The CDR3 length is 16 residues.

The chain uses TRBV5-4 and TRBJ2-7, with D perhaps matching TRBD2 (6 bases). CDR1 is SGHNT and CDR2 is YYREEE in the germline V gene (reference sequence). The CDR3 is made up of 14 amino acids. With 2 bases removed from V and 0 bases from J, the gap between germline ends came to 9 bases. The CDR3 bases are TGTGCCAGCAGCTTTAGCGGACTCTCCTACGAGCAGTACTTC. Its translation is CASSFSGLSYEQYF.

This chain links TRBV14 with TRBJ2-7; possibly TRBD2 for D (6 bases). This CDR3 is 13 amino acids long. CDR1 and CDR2 from the germline V gene are SGHDN and FVKESK. Trimming removed 1 base from V and 9 bases from J, with 13 bases in between. CDR3 amino acids: CASSQVLQGGQYF. CDR3 DNA: TGTGCCAGCAGCCAAGTCCTGCAGGGAGGGCAGTACTTC.

The rearrangement links TRBV6-5 to TRBJ2-5, with a tentative D call TRBD1 (6 bases). This CDR3 is built from 16 residues. In germline, CDR1 is MNHEY, CDR2 SVGAGI. The germline V and J ends were trimmed by 0 bases and 4 bases, with 15 bases remaining between them. The CDR3, as DNA: TGTGCCAGCAGTTACTCTGTCTTGGACAGCGGAGAGACCCAGTACTTC. Translated, it gives CASSYSVLDSGETQYF.

The gene calls are TRBV9 and TRBJ2-1, with 13 nucleotides matching TRBD2. J lost 5 bases, V lost 2 bases, and 4 bases had no gene match. This CDR3 is built from 16 residues. CDR1 and CDR2 (germline): SGDLS, YYNGEE. The CDR3 sequence: CASSVGLAGRDNEQFF. The CDR3 nucleotides read TGTGCCAGCAGCGTGGGACTAGCGGGACGAGACAATGAGCAGTTCTTC.

This chain links TRBV28 with TRBJ2-6; a possible D gene is TRBD2 (5 bases). The CDR3 spans 15 residues. The germline V and J ends were trimmed by 8 bases and 4 bases, with 15 bases remaining between them. Germline CDR1 is MDHEN and CDR2 is SYDVKM. CDR3 DNA sequence: TGTGCCAGCGGGAGAGGGTCCGCGGGGGCCAACGTCCTGACTTTC. This codes for CASGRGSAGANVLTF.

This clone was observed a handful of times. The CDR3 DNA follows: TGTGCCACCAGCAGACAGGTAAATCAGCCCCAGCATTTT. This translates into CATSRQVNQPQHF. The chain carries TRBV15 and TRBJ1-5; no definite D call. Germline CDR1 LNHNV, CDR2 YYDKDF (reference sequence). The V end was cut by 2 bases, the J end by 4 bases, with 6 bases between. The CDR3 is made up of 13 amino acids.